Included here is one T cell receptor (beta chain) sequence, with context. Produced via immunoSEQ multiplex PCR; TCRdb's table is partial and in-frame only. In the table there are about 93,000 clones, approximately 92% of which are singletons. This entry is derived from a study of T cell changes during pregnancy in multiple sclerosis. This receptor was taken from a female donor with multiple sclerosis, enrolled in a pregnancy study. The specimen was peripheral blood, collected after pregnancy.

DNA for the CDR3: TGTGCCAGTAGCAGGGGCTATCCCTACGAGCAGTACTTC. Protein: CASSRGYPYEQYF. This sequence joins TRBV19 and TRBJ2-7; D is possibly TRBD1 (6 bases). CDR1 LNHDA and CDR2 SQIVND come from the germline V gene (reference sequence). CDR3 size: 13 residues. Trimming left V 6 bases short and J 2 bases short, with 11 bases between.